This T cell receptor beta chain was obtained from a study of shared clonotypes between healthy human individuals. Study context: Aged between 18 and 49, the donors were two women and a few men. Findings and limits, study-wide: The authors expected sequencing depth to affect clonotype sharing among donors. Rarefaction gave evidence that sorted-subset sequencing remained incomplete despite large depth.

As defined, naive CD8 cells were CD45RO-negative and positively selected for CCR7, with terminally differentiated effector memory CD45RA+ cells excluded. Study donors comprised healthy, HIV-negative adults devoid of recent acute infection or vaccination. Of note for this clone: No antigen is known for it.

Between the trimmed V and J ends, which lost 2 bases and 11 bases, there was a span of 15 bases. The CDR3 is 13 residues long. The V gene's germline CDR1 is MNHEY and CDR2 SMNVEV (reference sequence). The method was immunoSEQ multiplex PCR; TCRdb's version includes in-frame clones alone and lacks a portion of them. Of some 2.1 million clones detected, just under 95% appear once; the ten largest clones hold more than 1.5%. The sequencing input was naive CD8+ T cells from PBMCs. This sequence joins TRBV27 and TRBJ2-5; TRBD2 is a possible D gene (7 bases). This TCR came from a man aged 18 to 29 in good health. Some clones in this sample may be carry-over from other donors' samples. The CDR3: CASSLEGGPSQYF. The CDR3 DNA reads TGTGCCAGCAGTTTAGAGGGGGGGCCCTCACAGTACTTC.